These 5 T cell receptor beta chains came from one sample sequenced in a study of T cells in Graves' hyperthyroidism and ophthalmopathy. TCR beta CDR3 regions were amplified from RNA. Primed by the HTBI set, a first-round RT-PCR was run on the TCR CDR3. TCRdb passed the multiplex PCR reads through MiXCR, listing each CDR3 protein once. The table lists approximately 210,000 distinct CDR3 sequences, about a sixth of them singletons. The material sequenced was blood. The receptors come from a man in his forties or fifties with Graves' hyperthyroidism.

This clonotype was seen only a few times. This chain joins TRBV7-2 and TRBJ2-7; 7 bases are a match to TRBD2. CDR1 is SGHTA, CDR2 FQGNSA, per germline. J was trimmed by 1 base and V by 8 bases; bases with no gene match: 11. The CDR3 is made up of 15 amino acids. CDR3 coding DNA: TGTGCCAGCCGCACCCGGGCTAGCGGTTCCTACGAGCAGTACTTC. This encodes CASRTRASGSYEQYF.

In this sample, this clonotype turned up many times. This chain connects TRBV4-2 to TRBJ2-7, with D tentatively TRBD1 (6 bases). Trimming pared 1 base from V and 2 bases from J, leaving 9 bases between. Germline V lookup: CDR1 LGHNA, CDR2 YNFKEQ. This CDR3 has 14 amino acids. The CDR3 DNA is TGTGCCAGCAGCCAAGGACAGGCTACCTACGAGCAGTACTTC. As protein: CASSQGQATYEQYF.

This clonotype was counted many times. The chain uses TRBV7-3 and TRBJ2-1, with 7 bases matching TRBD2. V dropped 5 bases and J dropped 2; count of bases not matched to a gene: 9. Per the germline V gene, CDR1 is SGHTA and CDR2 is FQGTGA. The CDR3 length is 16 residues. CDR3: CASSPSREVPYNEQFF. DNA for the CDR3: TGTGCCAGCAGCCCGTCTCGGGAGGTACCCTACAATGAGCAGTTCTTC.

This rearrangement joins TRBV2 to TRBJ2-5; D perhaps matches TRBD1 (5 bases). V was pared by 6 bases and J by 6 bases, with 14 bases between. The CDR3 is made up of 13 amino acids. Germline V gene data show CDR1 as SNHLY and CDR2 as FYNNEI. The CDR3 reads CASRAADSKTQYF. The CDR3 nucleotides are TGTGCCAGCAGAGCCGCTGACAGTAAGACCCAGTACTTC.

This clonotype was found a few times. The J gene is TRBJ2-7, the V gene TRBV27; TRBD2 is a possible D gene (6 bases). This CDR3 contains 13 residues. CDR1 is MNHEY and CDR2 is SMNVEV in the germline V gene (reference sequence). Trimming removed 4 bases at V and 4 bases at J, with 11 bases between. The DNA of the CDR3 is TGTGCCAGCAGTTCCAACGGGGGATACGAGCAGTACTTC. It yields the protein CASSSNGGYEQYF.